These 7 T cell receptor beta chains came from one sample sequenced in a study of blood T cell repertoires in COVID-19. Profiling relied on immunoSEQ multiplex PCR, and the TCRdb table lists in-frame clones only, not all of them. Counted here are hundreds of thousands of clones, roughly 86% occurring once; the ten biggest clones make up 7% to 8%. Sequenced: peripheral blood. Source of these receptors: a woman in her 70s with COVID-19, enrolled during active disease.

This chain links TRBV2 with TRBJ1-2; 9 bases are a match to TRBD1. This CDR3 region has 14 residues. With V trimmed by 4 bases and J by 4 bases, 4 bases remained unmatched. Germline V lookup: CDR1 SNHLY, CDR2 FYNNEI. The CDR3 sequence: CASSVPGQGYGYTF. CDR3 DNA sequence: TGTGCCAGCAGTGTACCGGGACAGGGCTATGGCTACACCTTC.

The chain recombines TRBV18 with TRBJ2-1, with a tentative D call TRBD1 (5 bases). The length of the CDR3 is 12 residues. The V gene lost 3 bases and the J gene lost 8 bases, with 8 bases spanning the gap. Germline V gives CDR1 KGHSH, CDR2 LQKENI. The CDR3, as DNA: TGTGCCAGCTCACCGGTAGGGGATGAGCAGTTCTTC. Residues: CASSPVGDEQFF.

This clone has just one count. The genes are TRBV6-5 and TRBJ2-3; TRBD1 is a possible D gene (6 bases). V was shortened by 2 bases and J by 1 base, with 7 bases between the two germline ends. Germline loops: CDR1 MNHEY, CDR2 SVGAGI. This CDR3 contains 14 residues. The CDR3 region is CASSYRTGTDTQYF. CDR3 DNA: TGTGCCAGCAGTTACCGGACAGGCACAGATACGCAGTATTTT.

The rearrangement uses TRBV30 and TRBJ1-1; D uncertain. This CDR3 has 14 residues. V lost 2 bases and J lost 2, with 12 bases in between. The germline V gene encodes CDR1 GTSNPN and CDR2 SVGIG (reference sequence). This chain's CDR3 is CAWSNLGGNTEAFF. The DNA of the CDR3 is TGTGCCTGGAGTAATCTGGGAGGAAACACTGAAGCTTTCTTT.

V usage is TRBV2 and J usage is TRBJ2-7, with 7 bases aligning to TRBD1. After removal of 3 bases from V and 1 base from J, the junction contained 6 bases not matched to a gene. This CDR3 has 15 residues. The germline gives CDR1 SNHLY, CDR2 FYNNEI. CDR3 sequence: CASSETRQGSYEQYF. CDR3 bases: TGTGCCAGCAGTGAGACTCGACAGGGTTCCTACGAGCAGTACTTC. Full variable domain (rest looked up from reference TRBV2 and TRBJ2-7): EPEVTQTPSHQVTQMGQEVILRCVPISNHLYFYWYRQILGQKVEFLVSFYNNEISEKSEIFDDQFSVERPDGSNFTLKIRSTKLEDSAMYFCASSETRQGSYEQYFGPGTRLTVT.

The chain recombines TRBV4-3 with TRBJ1-4, with 11 bases lining up with TRBD1. The CDR3 has 19 residues. V was clipped by 3 bases and J by 7 bases; unmatched bases: 16. Germline V gene data show CDR1 as LGHNA and CDR2 as YSLEER. CDR3 coding DNA: TGCGCCAGCAGCCATTTTCCGGGACAGGGGGGAGAGGATGGTGAAAAACTGTTTTTT. Its translation is CASSHFPGQGGEDGEKLFF.

The chain joins TRBV19 to TRBJ2-3; 7 positions agree with TRBD2. The CDR3 has 13 residues. Germline-derived CDR1 and CDR2 are LNHDA and SQIVND (reference sequence). The junction had 6 bases not matched to a gene; V was cut back by 7 bases and J by 5 bases. This CDR3 reads CASIRTRGDTQYF. The CDR3 region has the DNA TGTGCCAGTATACGGACTAGGGGAGATACGCAGTATTTT. The full variable domain, rest sourced from reference TRBV19 and TRBJ2-3, is DGGITQSPKYLFRKEGQNVTLSCEQNLNHDAMYWYRQDPGQGLRLIYYSQIVNDFQKGDIAEGYSVSREKKESFPLTVTSAQKNPTAFYLCASIRTRGDTQYFGPGTRLTVL.